Each of the 6 T cell receptor beta chains below was sequenced from the same sample in a study of blood T cell repertoires in COVID-19. Assay: immunoSEQ multiplex PCR; the TCRdb copy retains only in-frame clones and omits some. The sample lists around 160,000 clones; about 83% were seen once. Sample: peripheral blood. The receptors here all came from an elderly woman with acute or convalescent COVID-19.

Only one count was recorded for this clone. V usage is TRBV3-1 (or the pseudogene TRBV3-2) and J usage is TRBJ1-1; 7 positions agree with TRBD1. Trimming cost V 6 bases and J 2 bases; bases outside gene matches: 6. This CDR3 has 14 amino acids. CDR1 LGHDT and CDR2 YNNKEL come from the germline V gene (reference sequence). The CDR3 coding sequence is TGTGCCAGCAGTCCGTGGACAGGAAACACTGAAGCTTTCTTT. This gives the protein CASSPWTGNTEAFF.

The V call is TRBV4-1, the J call TRBJ2-3; D remains unclear. The V gene lost 2 bases and the J gene lost 0 bases, with 6 bases spanning the gap. The CDR3 spans 14 residues. Looked up from germline, CDR1 is MGHRA and CDR2 is YSYEKL. The CDR3 reads CASSQTTSTDTQYF. For the CDR3, the DNA is TGCGCCAGCAGCCAAACGACTAGCACAGATACGCAGTATTTT.

The chain couples TRBV5-1 to TRBJ2-3; 7 bases are shared with TRBD1. This CDR3 has 15 residues. The trim removed 1 base at V and 4 bases at J, leaving 6 bases unmatched. From germline, CDR1 is SGHRS and CDR2 YFSETQ. CDR3 in amino acids: CASSLLGTASDTQYF. CDR3 bases: TGCGCCAGCAGCTTGCTCGGGACAGCTTCAGATACGCAGTATTTT.

This clone was detected a few times. The chain is built from TRBV18 and TRBJ2-6, with D uncertain. V lost 2 bases to trimming and J lost 2 bases, with 7 bases between them. Germline loops: CDR1 KGHSH, CDR2 LQKENI. This CDR3 region has 15 residues. This CDR3 reads CASSPGQAGANVLTF. The CDR3 bases are TGTGCCAGCTCACCAGGGCAGGCTGGGGCCAACGTCCTGACTTTC.

This chain links TRBV15 with TRBJ1-1; D unclear. Trimming left V 7 bases short and J 4 bases short, with 13 bases between. The CDR3 consists of 13 residues. The germline CDR1 and CDR2 sequences are LNHNV and YYDKDF (reference sequence). The CDR3 loop is CATNPGTLTEAFF. Written as DNA, the CDR3 is TGTGCCACCAACCCAGGAACCCTCACTGAAGCTTTCTTT. Full variable domain (remainder filled in from reference TRBV15 and TRBJ1-1): DAMVIQNPRYQVTQFGKPVTLSCSQTLNHNVMYWYQQKSSQAPKLLFHYYDKDFNNEADTPDNFQSRRPNTSFCFLDIRSPGLGDTAMYLCATNPGTLTEAFFGQGTRLTVV.

The CDR3 DNA follows: TGTGCCAGCAGTTATGGGTCGACAGGGCGCTCACCGATGCTCCACTTT. It translates to CASSYGSTGRSPMLHF. This chain joins TRBV6-5 and TRBJ1-6; 7 bases line up with TRBD1. CDR1 is MNHEY and CDR2 is SVGAGI in the germline V gene. The CDR3 loop spans 16 amino acids. V was pared by 3 bases and J by 16 bases, with 18 bases of the junction left unmatched.